This is a list of T cell receptor beta chains from one sample in a study of T cell repertoires in cytomegalovirus infection. These receptors lack a known antigen. One entry per CDR3 protein, called by TCRdb with MiXCR from the reads. Of hundreds of thousands of distinct CDR3 sequences in the sample, 30% to 35% were seen once. The source material was cultured PBMCs, sampled from culture after CMV antigen stimulation. Source of these receptors: a human donor in good health (CMV status not recorded). Some clones in this sample may be carry-over from other donors' samples. Both conserved end residues are part of each CDR3. A D gene is named only where the DNA matches it firmly. Some rows have no size entry. The others give once, few or many, or a class for an expanded clone.

cdr3_aa | cdr3_nt | clone_size | j_call | v_call | d_call
CASSSARSGGMYEQYF | TGTGCCAGCAGTTCAGCCAGGAGCGGGGGGATGTACGAGCAGTACTTC | few | TRBJ2-7 | TRBV28 | TRBD2
CASSRDFASYNEQFF | TGTGCCAGCAGCCGGGACTTCGCGTCGTACAATGAGCAGTTCTTC | many | TRBJ2-1 | TRBV7-2 | NA
CASSLDTGMADEQFF | TGTGCCAGCAGCTTAGACACAGGGATGGCCGATGAGCAGTTCTTC | NA | TRBJ2-1 | TRBV7-2 | NA
CASSSTGTGELFF | TGTGCCAGCAGCTCGACAGGGACCGGGGAGCTGTTTTTT | many | TRBJ2-2 | TRBV7-2 | TRBD1
CASTRDRYSYEQYF | TGTGCCAGCACCCGCGACAGATACTCCTACGAGCAGTACTTC | NA | TRBJ2-7 | TRBV2 | NA
CASSLRRGLDTQYF | TGCGCCAGCAGCTTGAGGCGGGGGCTGGATACGCAGTATTTT | NA | TRBJ2-3 | TRBV5-1 | NA
CASSPPLRVQFF | TGTGCCAGCTCACCCCCCCTCCGAGTGCAGTTCTTC | NA | TRBJ2-1 | TRBV18 | NA
CASSEPGPAAIPLHDQPQHF | TGTGCCAGCAGTGAACCGGGACCCGCCGCAATTCCCTTACACGATCAGCCCCAGCATTTT | NA | TRBJ1-5 | TRBV12-3/TRBV12-4 | NA
CASSLTGPSDNEQFF | TGCGCCAGCAGCTTGACAGGGCCTTCTGACAATGAGCAGTTCTTC | few | TRBJ2-1 | TRBV5-1 | NA
CSARVRQGGTEAFF | TGCAGTGCTAGAGTACGACAGGGAGGGACTGAAGCTTTCTTT | once | TRBJ1-1 | TRBV20-1 | TRBD1
CASSPGQGSYYEQYF | TGCGCCAGCAGCCCGGGACAGGGGTCTTACTACGAGCAGTACTTC | NA | TRBJ2-7 | TRBV4-3 | TRBD1
CASSPSVSRAFF | TGTGCCAGTAGTCCCAGCGTATCGAGAGCTTTCTTT | NA | TRBJ1-1 | TRBV19 | NA
CASSERGGGGEQYF | TGTGCCAGTAGTGAGCGTGGGGGAGGCGGCGAGCAGTACTTC | few | TRBJ2-7 | TRBV19 | NA
CAWSRQPNTEAFF | TGTGCCTGGAGTAGGCAGCCGAACACTGAAGCTTTCTTT | NA | TRBJ1-1 | TRBV30 | NA
CASRSTDRGFSGANVLTF | TGTGCCAGCAGAAGTACCGACAGGGGGTTCTCTGGGGCCAACGTCCTGACTTTC | few | TRBJ2-6 | TRBV6-2/TRBV6-3 | TRBD1
CSARARASSEQLGRSRAKNIQYF | TGCAGTGCTAGAGCCAGAGCAAGTAGCGAGCAGCTTGGGAGGAGCCGAGCCAAAAACATTCAGTACTTC | NA | TRBJ2-4 | TRBV20-1 | NA
CASSLALDTQYF | TGTGCCAGCAGCTTAGCGCTAGATACGCAGTATTTT | many | TRBJ2-3 | TRBV7-2 | NA